These 29 T cell receptor beta chains came from one sample sequenced in a study of human T cells and chemical hapten exposure. Time point reported: pre-sensitization, week 0. Documented treatment: therapeutic diphenylcyclopropenone sensitization with weekly scalp DPC. In TCRdb, the RACE reads were re-called with MiXCR into one record per CDR3 protein. The table shows 300,000 to 450,000 distinct CDR3 sequences, with roughly 6% occurring only once. The specimen was whole blood, collected in connection with sensitization to the hapten diphenylcyclopropenone (DPC). The receptors shown here come from a woman aged 18-35 years with alopecia areata. Some clones in this sample may be carry-over from other donors' samples.

This clonotype was seen repeatedly, ten times or more. The chain uses TRBV5-1 and TRBJ2-6, with a possible D match to TRBD1 (6 bases). The CDR3 consists of 17 residues. V was shortened by 0 bases and J by 0 bases, with 10 bases between the two germline ends. Germline CDR1 is SGHRS and CDR2 is YFSETQ. CDR3 residues: CASSLVIGGSGANVLTF. For the CDR3, the DNA is TGCGCCAGCAGCTTGGTGATAGGGGGCTCTGGGGCCAACGTCCTGACTTTC. Full variable domain (outside the CDR3, taken from reference TRBV5-1 and TRBJ2-6): KAGVTQTPRYLIKTRGQQVTLSCSPISGHRSVSWYQQTPGQGLQFLFEYFSETQRNKGNFPGRFSGRQFSNSRSEMNVSTLELGDSALYLCASSLVIGGSGANVLTFGAGSRLTVL.

This clonotype came up a few times. J is TRBJ1-5 and V is TRBV9; D might be TRBD1 (6 bases). The V gene lost 0 bases and the J gene lost 4 bases, with 14 bases spanning the gap. The V gene's germline CDR1 is SGDLS and CDR2 YYNGEE. This CDR3 region has 16 residues. The CDR3 loop reads CASSVDIQGRNQPQHF. The DNA for the CDR3 is TGTGCCAGCAGCGTAGACATACAGGGAAGGAATCAGCCCCAGCATTTT.

This clonotype showed up many times. The chain employs TRBV5-4 and TRBJ1-2, with D maybe TRBD1 (6 bases). The V end lost 5 bases, the J end lost 4 bases, and 21 bases lay between the germline ends. Germline V gene lookup returns CDR1 SGHNT and CDR2 YYREEE (reference sequence). This CDR3 is built from 16 residues. CDR3 amino acids: CASSSDRDMIVYGYTF. The DNA for the CDR3 is TGTGCCAGCAGTTCGGACCGGGACATGATCGTCTATGGCTACACCTTC.

This clonotype was picked up many times. The DNA of the CDR3 is TGTGCCAGCAGCTTAATGTTTTCCGGGACTGAAGCTTTCTTT. Translated: CASSLMFSGTEAFF. The chain couples TRBV7-9 to TRBJ1-1; D call uncertain. Per germline, CDR1 SEHNR and CDR2 FQNEAQ (reference sequence). The V and J ends lost 2 bases and 5 bases respectively, with 12 bases between them. CDR3 length: 14 residues. Looking up the rest from reference TRBV7-9 and TRBJ1-1 gives the full variable domain: DTGVSQNPRHKITKRGQNVTFRCDPISEHNRLYWYRQTLGQGPEFLTYFQNEAQLEKSRLLSDRFSAERPKGSFSTLEIQRTEQGDSAMYLCASSLMFSGTEAFFGQGTRLTVV.

This clonotype was counted a single time. This CDR3 is CASSLLQLPTGKKEDVQFF. The CDR3 nucleotides are TGTGCCAGCAGCTTGTTGCAGTTACCGACAGGGAAAAAGGAGGATGTGCAGTTCTTC. The rearrangement uses TRBV11-2 and TRBJ2-1; 7 positions agree with TRBD1. This CDR3 is 19 amino acids long. From germline, CDR1 is SGHAT and CDR2 FQNNGV. After removal of 3 bases from V and 12 bases from J, the junction contained 26 bases not matched to a gene.

This clonotype was recorded at least ten times. This rearrangement joins TRBV20-1 to TRBJ1-1; 7 nucleotides match TRBD1. This CDR3 comprises 15 residues. J gave up 5 bases and V 1 base, and 10 bases lay outside the gene matches. Per germline, CDR1 DFQATT and CDR2 SNEGSKA (reference sequence). The CDR3 loop is CSARVIQGVGTEAFF. The CDR3 coding sequence is TGCAGTGCTAGAGTTATCCAGGGGGTAGGGACTGAAGCTTTCTTT.

The rearrangement uses TRBV5-1 and TRBJ2-1; no clear D gene. The CDR3 is made up of 12 amino acids. Germline assignment: CDR1 SGHRS and CDR2 YFSETQ. Trimming shortened V by 2 bases and J by 10 bases, and 10 bases separated the two germline ends. The CDR3 nucleotides read TGCGCCAGCAGCTTTGAGCCGGCGGAGCAGTTCTTC. This translates into CASSFEPAEQFF. The variable domain in full, with the rest retrieved from reference TRBV5-1 and TRBJ2-1, is KAGVTQTPRYLIKTRGQQVTLSCSPISGHRSVSWYQQTPGQGLQFLFEYFSETQRNKGNFPGRFSGRQFSNSRSEMNVSTLELGDSALYLCASSFEPAEQFFGPGTRLTVL.

The chain uses TRBV2 and TRBJ1-6, with TRBD1 matching 7 bases. The CDR3 is 15 residues long. V lost 5 bases and J lost 7; bases outside the gene matches: 8. CDR1 SNHLY and CDR2 FYNNEI come from the germline V gene. This CDR3 reads CASSLNRGENSPLHF. CDR3 DNA sequence: TGTGCCAGCAGTCTAAACAGGGGCGAGAATTCACCCCTCCACTTT.

The V gene is TRBV12-3 or TRBV12-4, the J gene TRBJ1-5, with D unresolved. Trimming stripped 4 bases from V and 7 bases from J, with 8 bases between. The CDR3 is 12 residues long. CDR3 in amino acids: CASSWARQPQHF. CDR3 bases: TGTGCCAGCAGTTGGGCTAGGCAGCCCCAGCATTTT.

This clonotype was detected ten times or more. The chain employs TRBV27 and TRBJ1-6; D gene unclear. Germline assignment: CDR1 MNHEY and CDR2 SMNVEV (reference sequence). There are 13 residues in the CDR3. Trimming took off 10 bases at V and 2 bases at J, with 9 bases between the two ends. CDR3 amino acids: CATSPTYNSPLHF. CDR3 sequence (DNA): TGTGCCACCTCGCCGACCTATAATTCACCCCTCCACTTT.

This clonotype was counted many times. V is TRBV20-1 and J is TRBJ2-7; 9 bases are shared with TRBD1. This CDR3 is 14 amino acids long. The V segment lost 6 bases and the J segment 4 bases; nucleotides outside the gene matches: 10. CDR1 DFQATT and CDR2 SNEGSKA come from the germline V gene (reference sequence). CDR3 DNA: TGCAGTGCCACTCACAGGGGGCATTGGTACGAGCAGTACTTC. It encodes CSATHRGHWYEQYF.

This clonotype appeared many times. The V call is TRBV15, the J call TRBJ2-4; D may be TRBD2 (5 bases). CDR3 length equals 16 residues. The V gene lost 2 bases and the J gene lost 3 bases, with 14 bases spanning the gap. From germline, CDR1 is LNHNV and CDR2 YYDKDF (reference sequence). In DNA form, the CDR3 reads TGTGCCACCAGCAGATCCCTGGAGGAGTACAAAAACATTCAGTACTTC. It encodes CATSRSLEEYKNIQYF.

The sample holds a few counts of this clonotype. The chain carries TRBV7-2 and TRBJ1-1, with D possibly TRBD1 on 5 matching bases. Germline CDR1 is SGHTA and CDR2 is FQGNSA. The V end was cut by 10 bases, the J end by 0 bases, with 15 bases between. The CDR3 runs to 14 residues. CDR3 nucleotides: TGTGCCACCGGAGCAGGGAACATGAACACTGAAGCTTTCTTT. Translating it yields CATGAGNMNTEAFF.

This clonotype was detected ten times or more. This chain connects TRBV7-9 to TRBJ1-2; D gene uncertain. Trimming took 5 bases from V and 2 from J, leaving 15 bases between them. The CDR3 contains 15 residues. Germline lookup yields CDR1 SEHNR and CDR2 FQNEAQ (reference sequence). The CDR3 DNA reads TGTGCCAGCAGCCTCCAGTCGTCCTGGAACTATGGCTACACCTTC. Protein sequence: CASSLQSSWNYGYTF.

This clonotype has at least ten counts. The chain couples TRBV5-5 to TRBJ1-2; D call uncertain. The germline V gene has CDR1 SGHKS and CDR2 YYEKEE (reference sequence). The CDR3 loop spans 15 amino acids. Trimming removed 0 bases from V and 4 bases from J, with 13 bases in between. For the CDR3, the DNA is TGTGCCAGCAGCTTGGCTCGGGGAACGGCCTATGGCTACACCTTC. Its protein is CASSLARGTAYGYTF.

A remark on this clonotype: One end of the junction is discordant with germline, which a read error may explain. This rearrangement joins TRBV6-6 to TRBJ1-5; D perhaps matches TRBD1 (5 bases). The CDR3 covers 13 residues. Germline V gives CDR1 MNHNY, CDR2 SVGAGI (reference sequence). CDR3 bases: TGTGCCAGCAGTTTTAGGGGAGACCAGCTCCAGCATTTT. Its translation: CASSFRGDQLQHF.

This clonotype showed up just a few times. This chain links TRBV27 with TRBJ2-4, with 7 bases aligning to TRBD1. Germline-derived CDR1 and CDR2 are MNHEY and SMNVEV (reference sequence). Losses at the gene ends were 2 bases for V and 2 bases for J; bases not matched to a gene: 9. There are 17 residues in the CDR3. The CDR3 sequence is CASSLRGQQFSKNIQYF. In nucleotides, the CDR3 is TGTGCCAGCAGTTTAAGGGGACAGCAATTTTCCAAAAACATTCAGTACTTC.

The rearrangement joins TRBV11-1 to TRBJ1-1; D remains unclear. V dropped 3 bases and J dropped 4 bases, with 15 bases sitting between them. CDR3 length: 15 residues. CDR1 and CDR2 from the germline V gene are SGHAT and FQDESV (reference sequence). The CDR3 is CASSLEPGYGTEAFF. The CDR3 nucleotides read TGTGCCAGCAGCTTGGAACCGGGCTACGGCACTGAAGCTTTCTTT.

With respect to this clonotype: Likely a read error: the CDR3 ends without its conserved phenylalanine or tryptophan. The genes are TRBV25-1 and TRBJ2-7, with 7 bases identical to TRBD1. The germline CDR1 and CDR2 sequences are MGHDK and SYGVNS. Trimming removed 3 bases from V and 4 bases from J; junction bases left unmatched: 9. The CDR3 spans 15 residues. Written as DNA, the CDR3 is TGTGCCAGCAGTGACGACAGGGAAATGAGTTACGAGCAGTACTAC. It is translated as CASSDDREMSYEQYY.

This clonotype was detected a few times. The chain combines TRBV10-3 with TRBJ1-2; tentatively, D is TRBD1 (5 bases). The germline V and J ends were trimmed by 3 bases and 3 bases, with 11 bases remaining between them. Germline CDR1 ENHRY, CDR2 SYGVKD. This CDR3 is 14 amino acids long. CDR3 sequence: CAISDQDRDYGYTF. CDR3 coding DNA: TGTGCCATCAGTGACCAAGACAGAGACTATGGCTACACCTTC.

This chain joins TRBV2 and TRBJ2-5; unclear D gene. The CDR3 totals 12 residues. Germline V gene data show CDR1 as SNHLY and CDR2 as FYNNEI. The V gene lost 7 bases and the J gene lost 2 bases, with 8 bases spanning the gap. CDR3 coding DNA: TGTGCCAGCAATCAGAGACAAGAGACCCAGTACTTC. Encoded protein: CASNQRQETQYF.

This clonotype was detected many times. V is TRBV11-1 and J is TRBJ1-1; 11 nucleotides line up with TRBD1. There are 15 residues in the CDR3. Germline-derived CDR1 and CDR2 are SGHAT and FQDESV (reference sequence). The V and J ends lost 5 bases and 1 base, in that order; junction bases with no gene match: 3. CDR3 protein: CASSMGQGENTEAFF. The CDR3 DNA follows: TGTGCCAGCAGCATGGGACAGGGGGAGAACACTGAAGCTTTCTTT.

This clonotype came up a few times. The rearrangement links TRBV2 to TRBJ2-4, with a weak D call TRBD1 (5 bases). CDR3 size: 14 residues. Deletions cut 6 bases from V and 0 bases from J, with 9 bases between. Germline-derived CDR1 and CDR2 are SNHLY and FYNNEI. The CDR3 here is CASSDSGAKNIQYF. CDR3 DNA sequence: TGTGCCAGCAGCGACAGTGGAGCCAAAAACATTCAGTACTTC. The complete variable domain, with remaining parts taken from reference TRBV2 and TRBJ2-4, reads EPEVTQTPSHQVTQMGQEVILRCVPISNHLYFYWYRQILGQKVEFLVSFYNNEISEKSEIFDDQFSVERPDGSNFTLKIRSTKLEDSAMYFCASSDSGAKNIQYFGAGTRLSVL.

This CDR3 reads CASSSLRDTGELFF. The CDR3 nucleotides read TGTGCCAGCAGCTCACTCAGGGACACCGGGGAGCTGTTTTTT. V and J are TRBV13 and TRBJ2-2; tentative D call: TRBD1 (5 bases). Germline CDR1 reads PRHDT; CDR2 reads FYEKMQ (reference sequence). Between the trimmed V and J ends, which lost 4 bases and 3 bases, there was a span of 9 bases. The CDR3 is 14 residues long.

The chain joins TRBV12-3 or TRBV12-4 to TRBJ1-6; D may be TRBD1 (6 bases). There are 14 residues in the CDR3. V lost 1 base and J lost 8, with 9 bases in between. The CDR3 is CASSLETGYSPLHF. The DNA for the CDR3 is TGTGCCAGCAGTTTAGAGACAGGATATTCACCCCTCCACTTT.

The rearrangement links TRBV4-2 to TRBJ2-7; 7 bases map to TRBD2. The CDR3 is 17 amino acids. The V gene end was trimmed by 0 bases and the J gene end by 0 bases; junction bases not matched to a gene: 8. CDR1 LGHNA and CDR2 YNFKEQ come from the germline V gene. Written as DNA, the CDR3 is TGTGCCAGCAGCCAAGATCGGGGAGGGAGGGGCTCCTACGAGCAGTACTTC. The encoded protein is CASSQDRGGRGSYEQYF.

This clonotype was observed a handful of times. The chain has TRBV7-9 and TRBJ1-3; weak D call: TRBD1 (6 bases). V lost 3 bases, J lost 0 bases, and 9 bases lay in between. Germline lookup yields CDR1 SEHNR and CDR2 FQNEAQ (reference sequence). This CDR3 is 15 amino acids long. CDR3 in amino acids: CASSFNRASGNTIYF. The CDR3 coding sequence is TGTGCCAGCAGCTTTAACAGGGCCTCTGGAAACACCATATATTTT.

V usage is TRBV5-1 and J usage is TRBJ2-7; no definite D call. V gave up 4 bases and J gave up 4 bases, with 15 bases separating them. The CDR3 is 14 amino acids. Germline V CDR1 and CDR2: SGHRS, YFSETQ. The CDR3 DNA reads TGCGCCAGCAGCCCCCTAAGTTCCGCGTACGAGCAGTACTTC. Translated: CASSPLSSAYEQYF. Full variable domain (rest looked up from reference TRBV5-1 and TRBJ2-7): KAGVTQTPRYLIKTRGQQVTLSCSPISGHRSVSWYQQTPGQGLQFLFEYFSETQRNKGNFPGRFSGRQFSNSRSEMNVSTLELGDSALYLCASSPLSSAYEQYFGPGTRLTVT.

This clonotype turned up a few times. V is TRBV10-2 and J is TRBJ1-3; tentatively, D is TRBD1 (5 bases). Trimming took off 2 bases at V and 7 bases at J, with 12 bases between the two ends. Per germline, CDR1 WSHSY and CDR2 SAAADI. The CDR3 is made up of 14 amino acids. Here the CDR3 reads CASSEMGERNTIYF. CDR3 nucleotides: TGCGCCAGCAGTGAGATGGGGGAACGGAACACCATATATTTT.